Listed below are T cell receptor beta chains from one sample, sequenced in a study of T-cell reconstitution after alpha-beta-depleted transplantation in children. Via MiXCR, TCRdb re-called the PCR reads, giving one row per CDR3 protein. This table has 450,000 to 600,000 distinct CDR3 sequences, about 18% appearing once. The source was PBMCs from the stem cell graft donor, collected from the stem cell graft. The receptors were gathered from a human donor who donated a stem cell graft to a child with acute lymphoblastic leukemia. Both conserved end residues are part of each CDR3. A D gene is named only where the DNA matches it firmly. Clone size, where shown, is once, few, many, or a class for clones that have expanded.

V: TRBV19; size: few; D: NA; J: TRBJ1-2; DNA: TGTGCCAGTAGCCCCGGGGGGGCTCAAGGCTACACCTTC; CDR3: CASSPGGAQGYTF
V: TRBV20-1; size: NA; D: TRBD2; J: TRBJ2-1; DNA: TGCAGTGCGCAGAGCGGGAGATCTAGCAATGAGCAGTTCTTC; CDR3: CSAQSGRSSNEQFF
V: TRBV11-2; size: few; D: NA; J: TRBJ2-1; DNA: TGTGCCAGCAGCTTAGAGGTCGCTTGGGGTCGACCAAGCAAGGATGAGCAGTTCTTC; CDR3: CASSLEVAWGRPSKDEQFF
V: TRBV7-9; size: NA; D: TRBD2; J: TRBJ2-7; DNA: TGTGCCAGCAGCGATAGAGTAGCGGGGATCTCCTACGAGCAGTACTTC; CDR3: CASSDRVAGISYEQYF
V: TRBV11-2; size: NA; D: TRBD1; J: TRBJ2-3; DNA: TGTGCCAGCAGCTTAGAAGGGTGGGGACAGGGGCCGGGGGATACGCAGTATTTT; CDR3: CASSLEGWGQGPGDTQYF
V: TRBV29-1; size: once; D: NA; J: TRBJ2-1; DNA: TGCAGCGTGGAACACGGGGGAGGCAGCAATGAGCAGTTCTTC; CDR3: CSVEHGGGSNEQFF
V: TRBV6-5; size: NA; D: NA; J: TRBJ1-2; DNA: TGTGCCAGCAGTTACTCGATGCAGGCCCTCTATGGCTACACCTTC; CDR3: CASSYSMQALYGYTF
V: TRBV5-1; size: few; D: TRBD2; J: TRBJ2-1; DNA: TGCGCCAGCAGCTCACCGGGACTAGCCCTTAAGGGATCCTACAATGAGCAGTTCTTC; CDR3: CASSSPGLALKGSYNEQFF
V: TRBV5-4; size: few; D: TRBD2; J: TRBJ2-2; DNA: TGTGCCAGCAGCTTGGTAGGGCGACTAGCGGGAGACCTAAACACCGGGGAGCTGTTTTTT; CDR3: CASSLVGRLAGDLNTGELFF
V: TRBV6-5; size: NA; D: TRBD1; J: TRBJ1-2; DNA: TGTGCCAGCAGTTGGGGGACAGGGTCGGTACTTGGCTACACCTTC; CDR3: CASSWGTGSVLGYTF
V: TRBV5-1; size: few; D: NA; J: TRBJ2-1; DNA: TGCGCCAGCAGCTTGGCAGAGACTAGATACAATGAGCAGTTCTTC; CDR3: CASSLAETRYNEQFF
V: TRBV20-1; size: few; D: TRBD2; J: TRBJ2-5; DNA: TGCAGTGCGTCTAAAGGGACTAGCGGGATTCTCTACCAAGAGACCCAGTACTTC; CDR3: CSASKGTSGILYQETQYF
V: TRBV5-1; size: many; D: NA; J: TRBJ2-5; DNA: TGCGCCAGCCAACCAATGCTGGGGAGCCAAGAGACCCAGTACTTC; CDR3: CASQPMLGSQETQYF
V: TRBV19; size: few; D: NA; J: TRBJ2-4; DNA: TGTGCCAGTAGTATAGAGGGCGCGTACCTTCGGCATTCCTTC; CDR3: CASSIEGAYLRHSF
V: TRBV20-1; size: NA; D: TRBD2; J: TRBJ2-3; DNA: TGCAGTGCTAGGTCTAGCGGAGACAGTATTAGCACAGATACGCAGTATTTT; CDR3: CSARSSGDSISTDTQYF
V: TRBV9; size: few; D: NA; J: TRBJ2-1; DNA: TGTGCCAGCAGCGTAGAATCGGCGAGCCTCCCGTACAATGAGCAGTTCTTC; CDR3: CASSVESASLPYNEQFF
V: TRBV10-3; size: many; D: NA; J: TRBJ2-5; DNA: TGTGCCATCTCTTGGGATTTTCTAGAGACCCAGTACTTC; CDR3: CAISWDFLETQYF
V: TRBV18; size: NA; D: TRBD1; J: TRBJ1-4; DNA: TGTGCCAGCTCACCAGTGACAGGGGATGAAAAACTGTTTTTT; CDR3: CASSPVTGDEKLFF
V: TRBV20-1; size: few; D: NA; J: TRBJ2-3; DNA: TGCAGTGCTAGAGCGAGACCCACCTTTGGGGATCTCACAGATACGCAGTATTTT; CDR3: CSARARPTFGDLTDTQYF
V: TRBV20-1; size: many; D: TRBD2; J: TRBJ2-7; DNA: TGCAGTGCTAGAGAGCGGGAGGGGTACTACGAGCAGTACTTC; CDR3: CSAREREGYYEQYF
V: TRBV7-6; size: NA; D: NA; J: TRBJ1-4; DNA: TGTGCCAGCAGCTTAGAGACAGTCCCTAATGAAAAACTGTTTTTT; CDR3: CASSLETVPNEKLFF
V: TRBV20-1; size: NA; D: NA; J: TRBJ2-1; DNA: TGCAGTGCTGTTAGGGGGGGGGATATGTATGAGCAGTTCTTC; CDR3: CSAVRGGDMYEQFF
V: TRBV12-3/TRBV12-4; size: NA; D: NA; J: TRBJ1-5; DNA: TGTGCCAGCAGGGCTAGCGGGAGCCAGCATTTT; CDR3: CASRASGSQHF
V: TRBV20-1; size: few; D: NA; J: TRBJ2-3; DNA: TGCAGTGCTAGAGATTCGGAGCGGTCCACAGATACGCAGTATTTT; CDR3: CSARDSERSTDTQYF
V: TRBV7-9; size: NA; D: NA; J: TRBJ2-7; DNA: TGTGCCAGCAGCGCAGCAGCGAGACAGCAATACGAGCAGTACTTC; CDR3: CASSAAARQQYEQYF
V: TRBV29-1; size: NA; D: NA; J: TRBJ1-1; DNA: TGCAGCGTTGACGAGGGCACTGAAGCTTTCTTT; CDR3: CSVDEGTEAFF
V: TRBV5-1; size: NA; D: NA; J: TRBJ1-3; DNA: TGCGCCAGCAGTCTCGAACCCTCTGGAAACACCATATATTTT; CDR3: CASSLEPSGNTIYF
V: TRBV20-1; size: once; D: TRBD2; J: TRBJ2-1; DNA: TGCAGTGCTAGGGCCGGCCTAGCGGGAAAACACTCCTACAATGAGCAGTTCTTC; CDR3: CSARAGLAGKHSYNEQFF
V: TRBV13; size: few; D: TRBD1; J: TRBJ2-1; DNA: TGTGCCAGCAGCCGAAGCTATAAGTCGACAGGGAGCAGAATGGGGCCCCGTCGGAATGAGCAGTTCTTC; CDR3: CASSRSYKSTGSRMGPRRNEQFF
V: TRBV9; size: NA; D: TRBD1; J: TRBJ2-1; DNA: TGTGCCAGCAGCGGACAGGGGGCTCGGCAGTTCTTC; CDR3: CASSGQGARQFF
V: TRBV19; size: NA; D: NA; J: TRBJ2-1; DNA: TGTGCCAGTAGTATTGGGAGGGGGACCTCCTACAATGAGCAGTTCTTC; CDR3: CASSIGRGTSYNEQFF